This T cell receptor (beta chain) was profiled in a study of response to subunit inactivated influenza vaccine (dated 2018 in TCRdb). Context from the whole study: Deep quantitative profiling of the T cell receptor repertoire was used in the study to follow responses to a trivalent subunit inactivated influenza vaccine. The full study reports these points: According to the authors, only a limited number of new T cells may be recruited by each seasonal influenza vaccination.

This clonotype was seen a few times. Its antigen is not yet known. The sample holds no much larger clone one base away, and base qualities are not on file. Trimming accounts for 0 bases at V and 9 bases at J, while the number of junction bases matched to no gene is 9. CDR1 and CDR2 are drawn from the germline V gene: MNHNS, SASEGT. The CDR3 numbers 16 residues from cysteine through phenylalanine. Just CDR3 DNA is preserved here, 48 bases in frame from base 1. Receptor amplification or capture employed RT-PCR. Sequencing relied on an Illumina HiSeq 2500. The raw public reads went through TCRdb reprocessing: fastp at Q25, MiXCR clone calling, in-frame beta chains kept. All rows with the same CDR3 protein become a single entry with the most common DNA and genes. The sample table records hundreds of thousands of distinct CDR3 sequences; about 8% of these occur just once. Together, the top ten hold 10% to 15% of the sample.

The sequence was collected from a man between 50 and 75 years old who received an inactivated influenza vaccine. Donor details come from another sample of the same person, matched by shared clones. Recombination connected TRBV6-1 to TRBJ2-1; 9 nucleotides in the junction match TRBD2. The sample here was PBMCs from blood, taken roughly 24 months after vaccination. The sequenced DNA is TGTGCCAGCAGTGAAGCCCCGGAGGGTAGCGGGGGTGAGCAGTTCTTC. It translates as CASSEAPEGSGGEQFF.